The 25 T cell receptor beta chains below were found in one sample sequenced in a study of blood T cell repertoires in COVID-19 (dated by TCRdb to about 2020). Library construction relied on the immunoSEQ multiplex PCR assay. Not all clones reach the TCRdb copy of this immuneACCESS table, which keeps in-frame sequences only. Checked studies attribute under half of the gap to unresolved V genes and leave the rest unexplained. Counted in this sample were approximately 300,000 clones; over 80% of them appeared once. The ten largest clones capture less than 4.5% of the sample. The sequencing input was peripheral blood. The origin of the receptors is a woman aged 45-65 years with active or convalescent COVID-19.

This clone was seen more than once but under ten times. The chain joins TRBV15 to TRBJ2-1, with 9 bases fitting TRBD1. The CDR3 runs to 14 residues. V trimming: 7 bases; J trimming: 11 bases; junction bases outside the gene matches: 12. The germline CDR1 and CDR2 sequences are LNHNV and YYDKDF (reference sequence). DNA for the CDR3: TGTGCCACCAAACCGGGACAGGGTCTGGATCAGCAGTTCTTC. Its translation: CATKPGQGLDQQFF.

This clone was observed a handful of times. V and J are TRBV5-1 and TRBJ1-6, with TRBD1 identical over 10 bases. The ends lost 4 bases at V and 10 bases at J; junction bases unmatched: 8. The CDR3 spans 15 residues. CDR1 and CDR2 (germline): SGHRS, YFSETQ. CDR3 loop: CASSPDRGFWSPLHF. CDR3 nucleotides: TGCGCCAGCAGCCCGGACAGGGGGTTTTGGTCACCCCTCCACTTT.

This rearrangement joins TRBV15 to TRBJ2-7, with 8 bases aligning to TRBD2. This CDR3 region has 15 residues. V shed 5 bases, J shed 0 bases, and the junction held 6 bases outside the gene matches. The germline gives CDR1 LNHNV, CDR2 YYDKDF (reference sequence). The CDR3 DNA reads as TGTGCCACCAGCTTACTAGCGGAAAGCTCCTACGAGCAGTACTTC. It specifies CATSLLAESSYEQYF.

The J gene is TRBJ1-2, the V gene TRBV12-3 or TRBV12-4, with 8 positions matching TRBD1. The CDR3 consists of 12 residues. With V trimmed by 6 bases and J by 8 bases, 5 bases remained unmatched. The CDR3 region is CASRGQVVGYTF. The CDR3 coding sequence is TGTGCCAGCAGGGGACAGGTTGTCGGCTACACCTTC.

The V call is TRBV7-8, the J call TRBJ1-1; 7 positions match TRBD1. The V gene's germline CDR1 is SGHVS and CDR2 FQNEAQ. V lost 9 bases, J lost 1 base, and 5 bases stayed unmatched. The CDR3 spans 13 residues. CDR3 loop: CASKQGRNTEAFF. The CDR3 bases are TGTGCCAGTAAACAGGGGAGGAACACTGAAGCTTTCTTT.

As DNA, the CDR3 is TGTGCCAGCAGCGTCCCGGCGGGAAGCTCCTACAATGAGCAGTTCTTC. Protein: CASSVPAGSSYNEQFF. The V and J genes are TRBV9 and TRBJ2-1; weak D call: TRBD2 (6 bases). V was trimmed by 2 bases and J by 0 bases, leaving 12 bases between them. The CDR3 is 16 residues long. The V gene's germline CDR1 is SGDLS and CDR2 YYNGEE.

This chain joins TRBV27 and TRBJ1-1; D may be TRBD1 (6 bases). Between the trimmed V and J ends, which lost 2 bases and 0 bases, there was a span of 7 bases. The CDR3 length is 14 residues. CDR1 is MNHEY and CDR2 is SMNVEV in the germline V gene (reference sequence). CDR3 nucleotide sequence: TGTGCCAGCAGTTTAGGGGACATGAACACTGAAGCTTTCTTT. Protein sequence: CASSLGDMNTEAFF.

The J gene is TRBJ1-1, the V gene TRBV19, with 8 bases matching TRBD1. J lost 1 base, V lost 9 bases, and 1 base had no gene match. The CDR3 length is 12 residues. The germline V gene encodes CDR1 LNHDA and CDR2 SQIVND (reference sequence). CDR3 nucleotide sequence: TGTGCCAGCGGACAGGGGAACACTGAAGCTTTCTTT. It yields the protein CASGQGNTEAFF.

A few counts support this clone. The V call is TRBV30, the J call TRBJ2-3; no reliable D call. The CDR3 runs 13 residues. CDR1 and CDR2 from the germline V gene are GTSNPN and SVGIG (reference sequence). V was shortened by 0 bases and J by 6 bases, with 10 bases between the two germline ends. CDR3 DNA sequence: TGTGCCTGGAGTGTACGGATGCGGGATACGCAGTATTTT. It yields the protein CAWSVRMRDTQYF. Combining the CDR3 with reference TRBV30 and TRBJ2-3 gives the whole variable domain SQTIHQWPATLVQPVGSPLSLECTVEGTSNPNLYWYRQAAGRGLQLLFYSVGIGQISSEVPQNLSASRPQDRQFILSSKKLLLSDSGFYLCAWSVRMRDTQYFGPGTRLTVL.

This chain uses TRBV21-1 with TRBJ1-2; TRBD1 is taken as the D call from the table, unchecked against the DNA. TRBV21-1 represents a pseudogene. The CDR3 has 12 residues. This chain's CDR3 is CASIQGPDGYTF. CDR3 in DNA: TGTGCCAGCATACAGGGGCCCGATGGCTACACCTTC.

The J gene is TRBJ2-1, the V gene TRBV25-1; 10 bases are shared with TRBD1. The V segment lost 3 bases and the J segment 0 bases; nucleotides outside the gene matches: 8. This CDR3 is built from 18 residues. The germline V gene encodes CDR1 MGHDK and CDR2 SYGVNS. DNA for the CDR3: TGTGCCAGCAGTGATGGGGACAGGGGTCCGCTCTCCTACAATGAGCAGTTCTTC. Protein product: CASSDGDRGPLSYNEQFF.

The CDR3 DNA reads TGTGCCAGCAGCCCCTCCCGGCGGCCTGAGCCCGGAATCATCACAGATACGCAGTATTTT. Amino acid sequence: CASSPSRRPEPGIITDTQYF. This chain connects TRBV9 to TRBJ2-3; D unresolved. With 4 bases removed from V and 2 bases from J, the gap between germline ends came to 29 bases. This CDR3 has 20 residues. Germline V gene data show CDR1 as SGDLS and CDR2 as YYNGEE.

V usage is TRBV19 and J usage is TRBJ2-3; 13 bases map to TRBD2. Trimming at V came to 5 bases and at J to 2 bases, leaving 4 bases not matched to a gene. Germline-derived CDR1 and CDR2 are LNHDA and SQIVND (reference sequence). There are 16 residues in the CDR3. The CDR3 protein is CASSPLAGGPTDTQYF. As DNA, the CDR3 is TGTGCCAGTAGTCCACTAGCGGGAGGGCCCACAGATACGCAGTATTTT.

This chain links TRBV6-5 with TRBJ2-1, with 7 bases fitting TRBD2. The length of the CDR3 is 14 residues. Per the germline V gene, CDR1 is MNHEY and CDR2 is SVGAGI. Trimming removed 5 bases from V and 2 bases from J; junction bases left unmatched: 3. The CDR3 nucleotides read TGTGCCAGCAGTACTAGCGCGACCTACAATGAGCAGTTCTTC. This translates into CASSTSATYNEQFF.

The chain employs TRBV18 and TRBJ1-5; D gene uncertain. There are 13 residues in the CDR3. CDR1 KGHSH and CDR2 LQKENI come from the germline V gene. The V gene lost 8 bases and the J gene lost 0 bases, with 8 bases spanning the gap. The CDR3 DNA sequence: TGTGCCAGCCGGGAGAATAGCAATCAGCCCCAGCATTTT. Its translation is CASRENSNQPQHF.

The chain joins TRBV27 to TRBJ1-3; D remains ambiguous. Germline CDR1 and CDR2: MNHEY and SMNVEV (reference sequence). The CDR3 consists of 15 residues. The V end was cut by 5 bases, the J end by 2 bases, with 13 bases between. DNA for the CDR3: TGTGCCAGCAGTCCAACGGGTGGAACTGGAAACACCATATATTTT. Protein: CASSPTGGTGNTIYF.

The V call is TRBV19, the J call TRBJ1-4; D remains unclear. The CDR3 totals 14 residues. Deletions cut 3 bases from V and 7 bases from J, with 12 bases between. Germline lookup yields CDR1 LNHDA and CDR2 SQIVND (reference sequence). The CDR3 bases are TGTGCCAGTAGTATGTCCCGGGTTGGTGAAAAACTGTTTTTT. As protein: CASSMSRVGEKLFF. The entire variable domain, with the rest obtained from reference TRBV19 and TRBJ1-4, is as follows: DGGITQSPKYLFRKEGQNVTLSCEQNLNHDAMYWYRQDPGQGLRLIYYSQIVNDFQKGDIAEGYSVSREKKESFPLTVTSAQKNPTAFYLCASSMSRVGEKLFFGSGTQLSVL.

The rearrangement joins TRBV5-1 to TRBJ2-3; 7 positions agree with TRBD2. The CDR3 has 15 residues. Germline assignment: CDR1 SGHRS and CDR2 YFSETQ. With V trimmed by 2 bases and J by 4 bases, 7 bases remained unmatched. The CDR3 reads CASSFGGRRPDTQYF. In DNA, the CDR3 is TGCGCCAGCAGCTTTGGCGGGAGAAGGCCAGATACGCAGTATTTT.

The chain joins TRBV5-6 to TRBJ2-7, with 10 bases matching TRBD2. From germline, CDR1 is SGHDT and CDR2 YYEEEE. The CDR3 contains 18 residues. V lost 1 base to trimming and J lost 4 bases; unmatched junction nucleotides: 14. This CDR3 is CASSLSSGRAWSLYEQYF. The CDR3 region has the DNA TGTGCCAGCAGCTTGTCCAGCGGGAGGGCCTGGTCCTTGTACGAGCAGTACTTC.

V and J are TRBV25-1 and TRBJ1-1, with TRBD1 matching 8 bases. The CDR3 covers 12 residues. Per germline, CDR1 MGHDK and CDR2 SYGVNS. CDR3: CASRQGYSEAFF. CDR3 nucleotide sequence: TGTGCTTCCAGACAGGGGTACTCTGAAGCTTTCTTT. Complete variable domain (other parts from reference TRBV25-1 and TRBJ1-1): EADIYQTPRYLVIGTGKKITLECSQTMGHDKMYWYQQDPGMELHLIHYSYGVNSTEKGDLSSESTVSRIRTEHFPLTLESARPSHTSQYLCASRQGYSEAFFGQGTRLTVV.

The gene calls are TRBV5-5 and TRBJ1-1; D perhaps matches TRBD1 (6 bases). Trimming pared 6 bases from V and 1 base from J, leaving 16 bases between. The CDR3 has 15 amino acids. Germline CDR1 is SGHKS and CDR2 is YYEKEE (reference sequence). CDR3 in amino acids: CASTQGGASNTEAFF. The DNA for the CDR3 is TGTGCCAGCACCCAAGGGGGGGCCTCGAACACTGAAGCTTTCTTT.

V usage is TRBV3-1 (or the pseudogene TRBV3-2) and J usage is TRBJ1-4, with no clear D. CDR3 length: 15 amino acids. The germline V gene encodes CDR1 LGHDT and CDR2 YNNKEL (reference sequence). Between the trimmed V and J ends, which lost 1 base and 8 bases, there was a span of 14 bases. The CDR3 loop reads CASSQGDGIGEKLFF. As DNA, the CDR3 is TGTGCCAGCAGCCAAGGTGACGGGATCGGGGAAAAACTGTTTTTT.

The chain is built from TRBV23-1 and TRBJ2-1; TRBD1 aligns across 8 bases. TRBV23-1 is designated an ORF whose function remains uncertain. J was trimmed by 8 bases and V by 0 bases; bases with no gene match: 6. The CDR3 runs 15 residues. The CDR3 spells CASSQSPPTGDEQFF. The CDR3 region has the DNA TGCGCCAGCAGTCAATCGCCCCCGACAGGGGATGAGCAGTTCTTC.

The chain combines TRBV4-1 with TRBJ1-3; D remains unclear. This CDR3 is built from 16 residues. CDR1 MGHRA and CDR2 YSYEKL come from the germline V gene. Trimming shortened V by 0 bases and J by 0 bases, and 9 bases separated the two germline ends. CDR3 in DNA: TGCGCCAGCAGCCAAGACCACAGACACTCTGGAAACACCATATATTTT. It codes for CASSQDHRHSGNTIYF.

In its sample, this clone was seen once. This chain uses TRBV12-5 with TRBJ2-3, with D perhaps matching TRBD1 (6 bases). The germline gives CDR1 LGHNT, CDR2 FRNRAP. Trimming cost V 1 base and J 4 bases, with 6 bases left between them. CDR3 length: 13 residues. CDR3 sequence reads: CASGLAGADTQYF. The CDR3 DNA reads TGTGCTAGTGGTTTGGCAGGGGCAGATACGCAGTATTTT. Supplemented by reference TRBV12-5 and TRBJ2-3, the full variable domain reads DARVTQTPRHKVTEMGQEVTMRCQPILGHNTVFWYRQTMMQGLELLAYFRNRAPLDDSGMPKDRFSAEMPDATLATLKIQPSEPRDSAVYFCASGLAGADTQYFGPGTRLTVL.